This T cell receptor (beta chain) was captured in a study of shared clonotypes between healthy human individuals. General study findings and limits: On the whole, naive subsets had larger estimated richness than memory subsets had. Some clonotypes were shared by all four sorted-subset donors, while others were not shared. The non-shared ones had lower generation probabilities than the shared ones. Among donors, the sharing of clonotypes was expected to be influenced by sequencing depth.

On this clone: Its antigen is unidentified.

This CDR3 is built from 13 residues. Germline loops: CDR1 SNHLY, CDR2 FYNNEI. V lost 10 bases, J lost 15 bases, and 18 bases stayed unmatched. Profiled with immunoSEQ multiplex PCR; TCRdb holds only in-frame clones, not every one. The table lists hundreds of thousands of clones, about 74% of them singletons, with 1.7% in the top ten. This chain joins TRBV2 and TRBJ2-1; TRBD2 matches at 7 bases. Sequencing input: memory CD4+ T cells sorted from blood. The sample's subset: CD45RA-negative fraction. The sequence came from a woman younger than 45 in good health. The CDR3 nucleotides read TGTGCCACCCAAAGAGAGACGAGGGAGGGGCTGTTCTTC. It codes for CATQRETREGLFF.